This passage covers 7 T cell receptor beta chains from one sample sequenced in a study of T cells in Graves' hyperthyroidism and ophthalmopathy. Researchers took RNA transcripts and amplified the TCR beta CDR3 regions from them. The HTBI primer set drove a first-round RT-PCR of the TCR CDR3. TCRdb re-called the multiplex PCR reads through MiXCR, storing one row per CDR3 protein. The sample has about 640,000 distinct CDR3 sequences, roughly 20% seen once. Sequenced input: blood. These receptors all come from a man between 25 and 39 years old with Graves' ophthalmopathy.

Many counts were recorded for this clonotype. The gene calls are TRBV18 and TRBJ2-1; the D gene is possibly TRBD1 (5 bases). Per the germline V gene, CDR1 is KGHSH and CDR2 is LQKENI. The CDR3 is 16 residues long. Trimming pared 1 base from V and 8 bases from J, leaving 18 bases between. CDR3 DNA sequence: TGTGCCAGCTCACCACAGTCAGGGAAGGTCCTCCATGAGCAGTTCTTC. The encoded protein is CASSPQSGKVLHEQFF. The full variable domain, in which reference TRBV18 and TRBJ2-1 provide the parts outside the CDR3, is NAGVMQNPRHLVRRRGQEARLRCSPMKGHSHVYWYRQLPEEGLKFMVYLQKENIIDESGMPKERFSAEFPKEGPSILRIQQVVRGDSAAYFCASSPQSGKVLHEQFFGPGTRLTVL.

This sequence joins TRBV7-9 and TRBJ2-7, with 10 bases aligning to TRBD1. V was clipped by 5 bases and J by 5 bases; unmatched bases: 12. This CDR3 contains 16 residues. Looked up from germline, CDR1 is SEHNR and CDR2 is FQNEAQ (reference sequence). In nucleotides, the CDR3 is TGTGCCAGCAGCCAACTGGGGGACAGGGGAATCCACGAGCAGTACTTC. This translates into CASSQLGDRGIHEQYF.

This clonotype was seen only a few times. The V and J genes are TRBV5-1 and TRBJ2-1; 8 bases match TRBD2. CDR3 length: 15 residues. The junction had 11 bases not matched to a gene; V was cut back by 0 bases and J by 12 bases. Germline V gives CDR1 SGHRS, CDR2 YFSETQ. CDR3 region: CASSLAGGLSGGQFF. The CDR3 nucleotides read TGCGCCAGCAGCTTGGCCGGGGGGCTGAGCGGGGGGCAGTTCTTC.

This clonotype has a count of ten or more. The chain is built from TRBV2 and TRBJ1-5; D is possibly TRBD1 (5 bases). Germline CDR1 is SNHLY and CDR2 is FYNNEI. Trimming pared 6 bases from V and 5 bases from J, leaving 17 bases between. The CDR3 length is 15 residues. The CDR3 loop is CASSGNRDRDQPQHF. The CDR3 nucleotides are TGTGCCAGCAGCGGAAACCGGGACCGAGATCAGCCCCAGCATTTT.

This clonotype was counted only a few times. CDR3 DNA: TGTGCCAGCAGAGATCCGGGACTAGCGAGCTCCTACAATGAGCAGTTCTTC. Amino acid sequence: CASRDPGLASSYNEQFF. The chain carries TRBV6-2 or TRBV6-3 and TRBJ2-1, with 10 bases identical to TRBD2. After removal of 6 bases from V and 0 bases from J, the junction contained 8 bases not matched to a gene. This CDR3 contains 17 residues. Germline CDR1 is MNHEY and CDR2 is SVGEGT.

This clonotype was seen repeatedly, ten times or more. V and J are TRBV20-1 and TRBJ2-7; D may be TRBD1 or TRBD2 (5 bases each). Deletions cut 3 bases from V and 4 bases from J, with 10 bases between. This CDR3 has 12 residues. Per germline, CDR1 DFQATT and CDR2 SNEGSKA (reference sequence). The CDR3 DNA reads TGCAGTGCTAGGGGACCGATTTACGAGCAGTACTTC. Translated, it gives CSARGPIYEQYF.

The V call is TRBV7-2, the J call TRBJ2-1; D remains ambiguous. Germline CDR1 SGHTA, CDR2 FQGNSA. The length of the CDR3 is 15 residues. V was trimmed by 2 bases and J by 0 bases, leaving 8 bases between them. Here the CDR3 DNA reads TGTGCCAGCAGCTTATTCCCCGGCTCCTACAATGAGCAGTTCTTC. It is translated as CASSLFPGSYNEQFF.